The T cell receptor (beta chain) described here comes from a study of blood T cells in healthy people across ages. This clonotype has a handful of counts. Primers used in a second PCR of about 6 to 11 cycles were a sample-barcoded 5' primer and a J-beta primer mix. TCRdb reprocessed the 5' RACE reads with MiXCR, giving one entry per CDR3 protein. The sample lists about 640,000 distinct CDR3 sequences, 45% to 65% occurring once. CDR1 and CDR2 from the germline V gene are SGHDT and YYEEEE. V shed 4 bases and J shed 0 bases, with 13 bases lying between them. This CDR3 comprises 15 residues. The receptor was derived from a man in his sixties in good health. The chain uses TRBV5-6 and TRBJ1-2; possibly TRBD1 for D (5 bases). The sample was blood. The CDR3 loop reads CASSPGTGANYGYTF. In DNA form, the CDR3 reads TGTGCCAGCAGCCCGGGGACTGGAGCTAACTATGGCTACACCTTC.